The present entry profiles one T cell receptor (beta chain) with its context. Its target is not known. The sample has other DNA sequences that encode this CDR3 too. This entry belongs to a study of shared clonotypes between healthy human individuals. Study-wide findings and caveats: Non-shared clonotypes were found to have lower generation probabilities than the clonotypes that were shared by all four of the sorted-subset donors.

This CDR3 has 13 residues. The trim removed 5 bases at V and 2 bases at J, leaving 0 bases unmatched. The germline V gene has CDR1 SGHTA and CDR2 FQGNSA. Per the original methods: Because ImmunoSEQ provided only junction sequences with no quality scores, the filtering differed. Libraries were prepared by immunoSEQ multiplex PCR; TCRdb keeps only in-frame clonotypes and omits some of them. D and trimming were read from the DNA, whereas the V and J calls and clone size are those reported in that table. This sample has nearly 1,000,000 clones, with less than 85% found just once. Input material: memory CD4+ T cells sorted from blood. Noted subset: CD45RA-negative fraction. The rearrangement joins TRBV7-2 to TRBJ1-5, with 7 bases that match TRBD1. This sequence was found in a young man in good health. The CDR3 DNA is TGTGCCAGCAGCGACAGGGGCAATCAGCCCCAGCATTTT. As protein: CASSDRGNQPQHF.